These T cell receptor beta chains were read from a single sample in a study of blood T cells in healthy people across ages. TCRdb independently ran MiXCR on the 5' RACE reads; one entry per CDR3 protein. The table includes 950,000 to 1,200,000 distinct CDR3 sequences, roughly two fifths detected once. Sequencing was done on a sample of blood. The receptors derive from a man younger than 30 in good health. CDR3s include the opening cysteine and the closing phenylalanine or tryptophan. A D gene is named only where the DNA matches it firmly. A row's size may be missing; if present it is once, few, many or a size class.

V gene,CDR3 length,D gene,J gene,clone size,CDR3 DNA,CDR3 protein
TRBV12-3/TRBV12-4,17,TRBD2,TRBJ2-4,NA,TGTGCCAGCAGTTTGAAACTTCGCGGGGGGGAGGGAAACATTCAGTACTTC,CASSLKLRGGEGNIQYF
TRBV7-2,14,NA,TRBJ1-5,few,TGTGCCAGCAGCTTGGGAGTCCGCAATCAGCCCCAGCATTTT,CASSLGVRNQPQHF
TRBV14,12,NA,TRBJ1-4,NA,TGTGCCAGCAGCCATGCGGATGAAAAACTGTTTTTT,CASSHADEKLFF
TRBV7-2,16,NA,TRBJ1-4,few,TGTGCCAGCAGCTATGAGGCGAAAATTATGGGCGAAAAACTGTTTTTT,CASSYEAKIMGEKLFF
TRBV7-3,15,NA,TRBJ1-2,NA,TGTGCCAGCAGCCCATTGGGGGTCCCTAACTATGGCTACACCTTC,CASSPLGVPNYGYTF
TRBV20-1,14,NA,TRBJ2-3,many,TGCAGTGCCCGCCGGGACTCCGCCACAGATACGCAGTATTTT,CSARRDSATDTQYF
TRBV12-3/TRBV12-4,14,NA,TRBJ1-5,NA,TGTGCCAGCAGTTTAGTGCAGCCTAATCAGCCCCAGCATTTT,CASSLVQPNQPQHF
TRBV20-1,12,NA,TRBJ1-2,NA,TGCAGTGCTAATCCGGGGGACTATGACTACACCTTC,CSANPGDYDYTF
TRBV3-1,15,NA,TRBJ2-5,NA,TGTGCCAGCAGCCAAGCTGATAGGTCCCGCGGACGGGAGTACTTC,CASSQADRSRGREYF
TRBV2,15,NA,TRBJ2-5,NA,TGTGCCAGCAGTGTAATTGGGGGCGGACAAGAGACCCAGTACTTC,CASSVIGGGQETQYF
TRBV4-2,15,TRBD1,TRBJ1-5,NA,TGTGCCGGCAGCTTACAAACAGGGGGCCGACAGCCCCAGCATTTT,CAGSLQTGGRQPQHF
TRBV27,15,NA,TRBJ2-1,few,TGTGCCAGCAGTTTATCCGGGACACTCAACAATGAGCAGTTCTTC,CASSLSGTLNNEQFF
TRBV28,13,NA,TRBJ2-7,NA,TGTGCCAGCAGTTTAAGGGACGACTACGAGCAGTACTTC,CASSLRDDYEQYF
TRBV29-1,12,NA,TRBJ1-1,few,TGCAGCGTTGGTCGGGGGAACACTGAAGCTTTCTTT,CSVGRGNTEAFF
TRBV7-8,17,TRBD2,TRBJ2-5,few,TGTGCCAGCAGCTTAGCCACCTGGACTAGCCTACGGGAGACCCAGTACTTC,CASSLATWTSLRETQYF
TRBV20-1,14,NA,TRBJ2-2,many,TGCAGTGCTCAAAGGGGCCCGAACACCGGGGAGCTGTTTTTT,CSAQRGPNTGELFF
TRBV3-1,14,TRBD2,TRBJ2-7,NA,TGTGCCAGCGCCCTAGCGGGGGGATCGAATGAGCAGTACTTC,CASALAGGSNEQYF
TRBV2,11,NA,TRBJ1-1,NA,TGTGCCAGCAGTGAATCAACTGAAGCTTTCTTT,CASSESTEAFF
TRBV4-1,14,NA,TRBJ1-1,NA,TGCGCCGGCAGCCAAGATTCGGAGGGGGGAGAAGCTTTCTTT,CAGSQDSEGGEAFF
TRBV11-1,16,TRBD1,TRBJ1-1,NA,TGTGCCAGCAGCTTAATCAGGGGGCGAGGGGACACTGAAGCTTTCTTT,CASSLIRGRGDTEAFF
TRBV25-1,14,NA,TRBJ1-4,few,TGTGCCAGCAGTCAGGGGTACGGCGGTGAAAAACTGTTTTTT,CASSQGYGGEKLFF